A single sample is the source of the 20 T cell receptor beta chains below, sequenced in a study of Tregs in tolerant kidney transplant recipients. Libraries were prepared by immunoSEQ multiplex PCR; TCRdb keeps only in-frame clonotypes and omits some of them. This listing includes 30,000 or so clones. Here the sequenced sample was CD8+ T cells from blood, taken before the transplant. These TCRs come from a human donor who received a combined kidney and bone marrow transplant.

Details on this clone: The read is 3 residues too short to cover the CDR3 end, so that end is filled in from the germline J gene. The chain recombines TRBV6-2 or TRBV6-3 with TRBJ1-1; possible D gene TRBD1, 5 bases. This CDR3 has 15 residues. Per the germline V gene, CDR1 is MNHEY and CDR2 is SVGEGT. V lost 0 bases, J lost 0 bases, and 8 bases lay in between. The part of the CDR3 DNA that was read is TGTGCCAGCAGTTACTCGCCAGGGCTGAACACTGAA. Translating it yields CASSYSPGLNTE. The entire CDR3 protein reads CASSYSPGLNTEAFF.

The CDR3 reads CASSIDGYGGYTF. CDR3 DNA (partial): TGTGCCAGTAGTATAGACGGGTACGGTGGC. The chain has TRBV19 and TRBJ1-2; D not resolved. Read coverage stops 3 residues before the CDR3 terminus; the germline J gene supplies the remainder. V was shortened by 0 bases and J by 7 bases, with 9 bases between the two germline ends. CDR1 is LNHDA, CDR2 SQIVND, per germline (reference sequence). The CDR3 contains 13 residues. The full variable domain, completed using reference TRBV19 and TRBJ1-2, is DGGITQSPKYLFRKEGQNVTLSCEQNLNHDAMYWYRQDPGQGLRLIYYSQIVNDFQKGDIAEGYSVSREKKESFPLTVTSAQKNPTAFYLCASSIDGYGGYTFGSGTRLTVV.

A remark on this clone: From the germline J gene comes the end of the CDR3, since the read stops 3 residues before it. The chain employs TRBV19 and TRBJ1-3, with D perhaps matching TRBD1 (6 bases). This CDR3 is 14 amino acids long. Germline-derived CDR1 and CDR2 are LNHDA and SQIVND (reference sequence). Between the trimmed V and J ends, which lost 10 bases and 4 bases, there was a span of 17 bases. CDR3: CATTPGATGNTIYF. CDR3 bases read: TGTGCCACCACTCCAGGGGCAACGGGAAACACC.

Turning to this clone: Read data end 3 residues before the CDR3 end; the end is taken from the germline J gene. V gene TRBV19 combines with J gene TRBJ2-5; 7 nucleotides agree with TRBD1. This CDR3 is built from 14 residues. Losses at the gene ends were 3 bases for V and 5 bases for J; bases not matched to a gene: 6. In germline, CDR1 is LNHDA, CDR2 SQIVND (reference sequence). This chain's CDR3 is CASSMQTGWETQYF. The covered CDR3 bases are TGTGCCAGTAGTATGCAGACAGGGTGGGAGACC.

CDR3 sequence reads: CASSLLSGYTF. The part of the CDR3 DNA that was read is TGTGCCAGCAGCTTACTCTCTGGC. The genes are TRBV7-2 and TRBJ1-2; D is unresolved. The sequenced fragment ends 3 residues before the CDR3 boundary, so the rest is inferred from the germline J gene. The V gene's germline CDR1 is SGHTA and CDR2 FQGNSA. The ends were cut back, 2 bases at V and 7 bases at J, with 5 bases in the middle. The CDR3 consists of 11 residues.

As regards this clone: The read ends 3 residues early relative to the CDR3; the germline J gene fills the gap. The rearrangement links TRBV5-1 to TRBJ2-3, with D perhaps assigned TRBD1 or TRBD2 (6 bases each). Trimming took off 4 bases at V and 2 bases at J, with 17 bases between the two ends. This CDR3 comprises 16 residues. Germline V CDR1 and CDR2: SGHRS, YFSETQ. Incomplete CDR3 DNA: TGCGCCAGCAGCCCCCTCGGCGGGACATTCACAGATACG. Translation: CASSPLGGTFTDT. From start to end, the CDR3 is CASSPLGGTFTDTQYF.

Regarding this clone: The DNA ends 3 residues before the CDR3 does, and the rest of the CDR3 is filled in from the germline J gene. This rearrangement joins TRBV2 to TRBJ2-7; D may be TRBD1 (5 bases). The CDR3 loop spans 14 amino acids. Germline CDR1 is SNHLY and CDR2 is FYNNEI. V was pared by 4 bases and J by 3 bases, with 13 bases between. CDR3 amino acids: CASSAETVDYEQYF. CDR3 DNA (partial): TGTGCCAGCAGTGCCGAGACAGTTGACTACGAG.

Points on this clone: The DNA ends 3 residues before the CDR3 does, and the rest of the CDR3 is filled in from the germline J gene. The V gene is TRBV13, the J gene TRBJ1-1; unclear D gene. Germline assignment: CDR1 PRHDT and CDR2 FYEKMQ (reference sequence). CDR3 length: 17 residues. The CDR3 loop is CASSLKQYDGADSVAFF. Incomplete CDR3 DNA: TGTGCCAGCAGCTTAAAGCAATACGACGGTGCGGACTCGGTA.

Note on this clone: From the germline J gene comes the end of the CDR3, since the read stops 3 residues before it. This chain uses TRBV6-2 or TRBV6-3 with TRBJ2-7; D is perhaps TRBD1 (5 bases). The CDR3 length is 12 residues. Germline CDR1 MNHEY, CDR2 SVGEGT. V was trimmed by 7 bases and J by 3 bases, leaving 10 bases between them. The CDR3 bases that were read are TGTGCCAGCAATATGGGGCTCTACGAG. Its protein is CASNMGLYE. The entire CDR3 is CASNMGLYEQYF.

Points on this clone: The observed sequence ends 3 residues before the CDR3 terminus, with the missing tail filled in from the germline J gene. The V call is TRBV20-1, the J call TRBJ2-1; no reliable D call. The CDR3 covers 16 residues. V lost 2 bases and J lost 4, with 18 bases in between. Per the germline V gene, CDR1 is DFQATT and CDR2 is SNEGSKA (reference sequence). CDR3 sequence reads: CSARSELALLYNEQFF. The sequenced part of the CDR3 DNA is TGCAGTGCTAGATCCGAGTTAGCTCTTCTATACAATGAG.

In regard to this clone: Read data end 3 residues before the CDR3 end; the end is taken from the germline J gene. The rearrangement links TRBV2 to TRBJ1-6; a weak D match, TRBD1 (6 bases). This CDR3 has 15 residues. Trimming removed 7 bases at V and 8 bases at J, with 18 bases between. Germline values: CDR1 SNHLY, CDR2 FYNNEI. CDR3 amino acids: CASMPGGAVDSPLHF. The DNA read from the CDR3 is TGTGCCAGCATGCCGGGGGGCGCGGTAGATTCACCC.

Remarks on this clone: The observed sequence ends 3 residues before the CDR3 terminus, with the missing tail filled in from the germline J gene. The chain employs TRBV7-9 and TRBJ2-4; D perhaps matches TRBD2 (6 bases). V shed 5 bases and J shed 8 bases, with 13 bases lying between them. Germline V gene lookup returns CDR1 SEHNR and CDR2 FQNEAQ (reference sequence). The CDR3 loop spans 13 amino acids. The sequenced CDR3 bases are TGTGCCAGCAGCCCGCCCGGGGAGGACATT. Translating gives CASSPPGEDI. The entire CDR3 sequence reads CASSPPGEDIQYF.

The CDR3 loop is CASTYTGELFF. The sequenced part of the CDR3 DNA is TGTGCCAGTACCTACACCGGGGAG. The genes are TRBV19 and TRBJ2-2; no clear D. The CDR3 end falls 3 residues outside the read, so it is completed with the germline J gene. The germline gives CDR1 LNHDA, CDR2 SQIVND (reference sequence). Between the trimmed V and J ends, which lost 7 bases and 3 bases, there was a span of 3 bases. CDR3 size: 11 residues.

The sequenced part of the CDR3 DNA is TGTGCCAGCAGCCCAGCAGCAGGGGGCGAACCAACCTCTGGAAACACC. Amino acid sequence: CASSPAAGGEPTSGNT. The full CDR3 protein reads CASSPAAGGEPTSGNTIYF. The rearrangement uses TRBV13 and TRBJ1-3; 8 bases align to TRBD1. The CDR3 end is not reached by the read, which stops 3 residues before it; the germline J gene fills it in. The germline V gene has CDR1 PRHDT and CDR2 FYEKMQ (reference sequence). V was pared by 5 bases and J by 0 bases, with 15 bases of the junction left unmatched. This CDR3 comprises 19 residues. The full variable domain, its missing parts supplied by reference TRBV13 and TRBJ1-3, is AAGVIQSPRHLIKEKRETATLKCYPIPRHDTVYWYQQGPGQDPQFLISFYEKMQSDKGSIPDRFSAQQFSDYHSELNMSSLELGDSALYFCASSPAAGGEPTSGNTIYFGEGSWLTVV.

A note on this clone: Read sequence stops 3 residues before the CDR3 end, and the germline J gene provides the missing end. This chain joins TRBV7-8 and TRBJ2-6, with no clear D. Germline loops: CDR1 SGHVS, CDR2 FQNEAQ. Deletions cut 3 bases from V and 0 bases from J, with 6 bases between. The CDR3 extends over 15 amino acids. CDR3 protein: CASSFRSSGANVLTF. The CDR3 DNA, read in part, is TGTGCCAGCAGCTTTAGAAGCTCTGGGGCCAACGTC.

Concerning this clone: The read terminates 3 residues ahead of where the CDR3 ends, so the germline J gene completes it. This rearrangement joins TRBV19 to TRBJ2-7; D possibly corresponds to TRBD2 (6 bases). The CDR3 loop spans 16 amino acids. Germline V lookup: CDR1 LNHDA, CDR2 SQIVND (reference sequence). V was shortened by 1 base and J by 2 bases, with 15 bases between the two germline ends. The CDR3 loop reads CASSIGLGTPAYEQYF. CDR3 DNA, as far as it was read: TGTGCCAGTAGTATAGGGCTCGGGACTCCCGCCTACGAG.

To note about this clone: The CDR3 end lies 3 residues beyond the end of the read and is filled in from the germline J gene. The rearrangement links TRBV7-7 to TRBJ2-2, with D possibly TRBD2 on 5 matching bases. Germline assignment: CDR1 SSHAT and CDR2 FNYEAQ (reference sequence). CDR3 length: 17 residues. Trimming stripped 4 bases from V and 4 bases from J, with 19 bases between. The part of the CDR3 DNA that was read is TGTGCCAGCAGCTCCTACGCGCGAGGGCCGAGCACCGGGGAG. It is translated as CASSSYARGPSTGE. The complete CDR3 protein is CASSSYARGPSTGELFF.

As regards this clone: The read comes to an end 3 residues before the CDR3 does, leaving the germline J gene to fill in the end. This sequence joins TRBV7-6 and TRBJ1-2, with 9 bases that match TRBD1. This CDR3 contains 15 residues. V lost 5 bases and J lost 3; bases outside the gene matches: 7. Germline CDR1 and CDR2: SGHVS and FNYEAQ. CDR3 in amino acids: CASSQTGGTHYGYTF. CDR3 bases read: TGTGCCAGCAGCCAGACAGGGGGAACACACTATGGC.

The CDR3 bases that were read are TGTGCCAGCAGCTTTGACCCGAGACTCGAG. Its protein product is CASSFDPRLE. The whole CDR3 is CASSFDPRLEQYF. The chain recombines TRBV7-9 with TRBJ2-7; D is unresolved. The read ends 3 residues shy of where the CDR3 ends; the end is completed using the germline J gene. Germline-derived CDR1 and CDR2 are SEHNR and FQNEAQ (reference sequence). With 3 bases removed from V and 6 bases from J, the gap between germline ends came to 12 bases. This CDR3 is 13 amino acids long.

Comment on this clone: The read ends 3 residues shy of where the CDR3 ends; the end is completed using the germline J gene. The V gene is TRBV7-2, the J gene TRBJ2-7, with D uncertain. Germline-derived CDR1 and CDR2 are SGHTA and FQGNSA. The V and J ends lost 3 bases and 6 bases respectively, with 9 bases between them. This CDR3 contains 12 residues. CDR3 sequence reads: CASSFTQAEQYF. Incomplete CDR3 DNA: TGTGCCAGCAGCTTTACTCAAGCCGAG.